The clone carrying this TCR beta chain was counted between two and nine times. What it binds is not known. Quantitative 5'-RACE was performed with molecular barcodes, and it yielded the TCR beta libraries. TCRdb processed the 5' RACE reads anew with MiXCR; each CDR3 protein has one entry. The table lists approximately 550,000 distinct CDR3 sequences, roughly 12% of them singletons. This specimen comes from a study of CD8 T cells in ankylosing spondylitis. Regarding the study as a whole: Reactive arthritis synovial fluid and blood previously showed some of these motif variants. Clones tied to disease were said to be significantly enriched in matched ankylosing spondylitis synovial fluid. A TCR beta motif made of eight highly homologous variants seemed typical of ankylosing spondylitis blood. The authors found the disease-linked clones to be CD8+ and relatively rare in peripheral blood.

Germline CDR1 DFQATT, CDR2 SNEGSKA (reference sequence). V lost 5 bases and J 1 base, leaving 15 bases between the germline ends. The CDR3 extends over 15 amino acids. The chain links TRBV20-1 to TRBJ2-1, with D perhaps matching TRBD1 or TRBD2 (5 bases each). This clonotype was obtained from a male donor with ankylosing spondylitis. Sequenced: blood, either unsorted or a sorted T cell fraction (not recorded which). CDR3: CSAEDGDQSYNEQFF. The CDR3 coding sequence is TGCAGTGCTGAAGACGGGGACCAGTCCTACAATGAGCAGTTCTTC.